A selection of T cell receptor beta chains follows, all from one sample in a study of shared clonotypes between healthy human individuals. Generated by immunoSEQ multiplex PCR, the TCRdb table keeps only in-frame clones and is missing some. The sample has about 2.4 million clones, over 85% seen once. Sequencing was carried out using naive CD4+ T cells from PBMCs. These receptors were obtained from a man aged 18-30 years in good health. Some clones in this sample may be carry-over from other donors' samples. CDR3s include the opening cysteine and the closing phenylalanine or tryptophan. D genes are given only for firm matches. Clone size is given for some rows only: seen once, a few or many times, or a class if the clone is expanded.

NA TRBJ2-7 TRBV11-2 TRBD2 TGTGCCAGCAGCCTCCTGGCGGGTAGCGGGGCCTACGAGCAGTACTTC CASSLLAGSGAYEQYF
NA TRBJ1-2 TRBV25-1 TRBD1 TGTGCCAGCAGTGAAGAGTGGCACAGGGGAGGGCCTAACTATGGCTACACCTTC CASSEEWHRGGPNYGYTF
NA TRBJ1-5 TRBV6-6 NA TGTGCCAGCAGTTACGGGGGAAACAATCAGCCCCAGCATTTT CASSYGGNNQPQHF
NA TRBJ2-7 TRBV11-1 TRBD2 TGTGCCAGCAGCCCAGGGACTACCCTCTACGAGCAGTACTTC CASSPGTTLYEQYF
once TRBJ1-1 TRBV5-1 NA TGCGCCAGCAGCTTGTTTTGGGAGAACACTGAAGCTTTCTTT CASSLFWENTEAFF
NA TRBJ1-2 TRBV18 NA TGTGCCAGCTCACTCTGGGGAACCTATGGCTACACCTTC CASSLWGTYGYTF
NA TRBJ2-7 TRBV18 NA TGTGCCAGCTCACCACGAAGTACAGGGTACTACGAGCAGTACTTC CASSPRSTGYYEQYF
NA TRBJ2-7 TRBV5-1 NA TGCGCCAGCAGCGGGACCGACGGAATATCCTACGAGCAGTACTTC CASSGTDGISYEQYF
NA TRBJ2-3 TRBV7-9 TRBD2 TGTGCCAGCAGCCTCCCCACCCCGTCTAGCGGGACTTACACAGATACGCAGTATTTT CASSLPTPSSGTYTDTQYF
NA TRBJ2-7 TRBV28 TRBD1 TGTGCCAGCAGTTACAGGGGGTACGAGCAGTACTTC CASSYRGYEQYF
NA TRBJ2-6 TRBV5-1 NA TGCGCCAGCAGCCCCTTAACTGGGGCCAACGTCCTGACTTTC CASSPLTGANVLTF
NA TRBJ1-1 TRBV27 NA TGTGCCAGCAGTAGGCAGATTATCACTGAAGCTTTCTTT CASSRQIITEAFF
NA TRBJ2-7 TRBV18 NA TGTGCCAGCTCAAAGGACGTCGGCTACGAGCAGTACTTC CASSKDVGYEQYF
NA TRBJ2-1 TRBV13 TRBD2 TGTGCCAGCAGCCCAGGACTAGTCAATGAGCAGTTCTTC CASSPGLVNEQFF
NA TRBJ2-1 TRBV13 NA TGTGCCAGCAGCCCTGCAGATTGGGGCTCCTACAATGAGCAGTTCTTC CASSPADWGSYNEQFF
NA TRBJ1-3 TRBV6-1 TRBD1 TGTGCCAGCACGGGACAGGGAAATGGAAACACCATATATTTT CASTGQGNGNTIYF
few TRBJ1-1 TRBV2 TRBD1 TGTGCCAGCTCGAGGGGGCGAAGCACTGAAGCTTTCTTT CASSRGRSTEAFF
NA TRBJ1-5 TRBV19 NA TGTGCCATTAGGGAGGGAACGCTAGGGGTTAGCAATCAGCCCCAGCATTTT CAIREGTLGVSNQPQHF
few TRBJ1-1 TRBV18 TRBD1 TGTGCCAGCTCACCAACGGGGACAGGAAACACTGAAGCTTTCTTT CASSPTGTGNTEAFF
NA TRBJ1-2 TRBV28 NA TGTGCCAGCATCCCCAGAGGGGCCCCCTCCAGCAATGGCTACACCTTC CASIPRGAPSSNGYTF
NA TRBJ2-3 TRBV4-1 NA TGCGCCAGCAGCCGGCTTGGCGGGATGAGCACAGATACGCAGTATTTT CASSRLGGMSTDTQYF
NA TRBJ2-7 TRBV6-5 NA TGTGCCAGCAGTTACTCTAGGGGGGCCCCCTACGAGCAGTACTTC CASSYSRGAPYEQYF
NA TRBJ1-1 TRBV7-2 NA TGTGCCAGCAGCCCGATACAAACACTGAACACTGAAGCTTTCTTT CASSPIQTLNTEAFF
once TRBJ1-1 TRBV7-3 NA TGTGCCAGCAGCTTAGGGACTCGGACAACTGCGGGCACTGAAGCTTTCTTT CASSLGTRTTAGTEAFF
NA TRBJ1-1 TRBV2 TRBD1 TGTGCCAGCAAGGGGACAGGGTGGTACACTGAAGCTTTCTTT CASKGTGWYTEAFF
NA TRBJ1-3 TRBV28 NA TGTGCCAGCAGTGGGATCTTCCTCTCTGGAAACACCATATATTTT CASSGIFLSGNTIYF
few TRBJ1-1 TRBV4-1 NA TGCGCCAGCAGCCAAGGGTGGTCTACTGTTACTGAAGCTTTCTTT CASSQGWSTVTEAFF
once TRBJ2-2 TRBV11-2 NA TGTGCCAGCAGCTTTGTCGCCGATAACACCGGGGAGCTGTTTTTT CASSFVADNTGELFF
NA TRBJ2-5 TRBV10-3 TRBD2 TGTGCCATCAGTGAACCAGCGGGAAGTGAAGAGACCCAGTACTTC CAISEPAGSEETQYF
NA TRBJ1-5 TRBV18 NA TGTGCCAGCTCATCGTCCGGGACGGCGAGCAATCAGCCCCAGCATTTT CASSSSGTASNQPQHF
NA TRBJ1-5 TRBV12-5 NA TGTGCTAGTGGTACGGGGGGCCCCAATCAGCCCCAGCATTTT CASGTGGPNQPQHF
NA TRBJ1-2 TRBV2 TRBD1 TGTGCCAGCAGCCGACAGGGGGCGACTTATGGCTACACCTTC CASSRQGATYGYTF
NA TRBJ1-2 TRBV6-1 NA TGTGCCAGCAGTGAATTGGGGCAGGCGTCGACAGGTTATGGCTACACCTTC CASSELGQASTGYGYTF
NA TRBJ1-6 TRBV9 NA TGTGCCAGCACTCCTCGCGAGCGGAATTCACCCCTCCACTTT CASTPRERNSPLHF
NA TRBJ1-3 TRBV6-1 NA TGTGCCATTCAGGTGGCAGGGCCGGGAAACACCATATATTTT CAIQVAGPGNTIYF
NA TRBJ2-7 TRBV6-6 NA TGTGCCAGCAGTTACGATGGGGGCTACGAGCAGTACTTC CASSYDGGYEQYF
once TRBJ2-2 TRBV6-5 TRBD1 TGTGCCAGCAGTTCCACAGGGGTGGCCGGGGAGCTGTTTTTT CASSSTGVAGELFF
NA TRBJ1-2 TRBV25-1 TRBD1 TGTGCCAGCAGTGACCGACTAACAGGGGGCGGTGGCTACACCTTC CASSDRLTGGGGYTF
NA TRBJ1-3 TRBV6-6 NA TGTGCCAGCGGACCGATTGGAAACACCATATATTTT CASGPIGNTIYF
NA TRBJ1-3 TRBV9 TRBD1 TGTGCCAGCAGCCCAAGAGGACAGGGCCAATACTCTGGAAACACCATATATTTT CASSPRGQGQYSGNTIYF
NA TRBJ2-3 TRBV28 NA TGTGCCAGCTACGGTACGGCAGGCCGCCTCCCCTATAGCACAGATACGCAGTATTTT CASYGTAGRLPYSTDTQYF
NA TRBJ2-3 TRBV7-2 NA TGTGCCAGCAGCTTTCTGACTAGCACAGATACGCAGTATTTT CASSFLTSTDTQYF
NA TRBJ1-1 TRBV6-1 TRBD1 TGTGCCAGCAGAATAGGACAGGACACTGAAGCTTTCTTT CASRIGQDTEAFF
NA TRBJ2-7 TRBV28 TRBD2 TGTGCCAGCATGGGACTAGCGGCACCACGGGGAGGCGAGCAGTACTTC CASMGLAAPRGGEQYF
NA TRBJ1-1 TRBV5-1 NA TGCGCCAGCAGCCCGGCGCAGGGGAGCACTGAAGCTTTCTTT CASSPAQGSTEAFF
once TRBJ2-7 TRBV7-9 TRBD1 TGTGCCAGCAGCCCCGGACAGGGGGGCTACGAGCAGTACTTC CASSPGQGGYEQYF
NA TRBJ2-5 TRBV5-4 NA TGTGCCAGCAGCTTGGTACAGCAAGAGACCCAGTACTTC CASSLVQQETQYF
NA TRBJ2-5 TRBV19 NA TGTGCCAGTTGCTCCGGGACGGCACAAGAGACCCAGTACTTC CASCSGTAQETQYF
NA TRBJ2-2 TRBV27 NA TGTGCCAGCAGTTCAGGCTCATACGCCGGGGAGCTGTTTTTT CASSSGSYAGELFF
NA TRBJ1-4 TRBV5-1 NA TGCGCCAGCAGCTTGGAAGCCGCAACTAATGAAAAACTGTTTTTT CASSLEAATNEKLFF
NA TRBJ2-2 TRBV30 NA TGTGCCTGGAGTCCCCTGGCGGGCACAACCGGGGAGCTGTTTTTT CAWSPLAGTTGELFF
NA TRBJ2-5 TRBV14 NA TGTGCCAGCAGCCAGGAAACTTGGGCTAGCCCCAAGGAGACCCAGTACTTC CASSQETWASPKETQYF
NA TRBJ2-5 TRBV5-1 NA TGCGCCAGCAGCTTGGGGGGCCCCCAAGAGACCCAGTACTTC CASSLGGPQETQYF
NA TRBJ2-5 TRBV5-1 TRBD1 TGCGCCAGCAGCGGGACAGGGAAAGAGACCCAGTACTTC CASSGTGKETQYF
NA TRBJ2-7 TRBV7-2 TRBD2 TGTGCCAGCAGCCGTAGCGGGACCTACGAGCAGTACTTC CASSRSGTYEQYF